This T cell receptor (beta chain) was recorded in a study of CD4+ T cells in melanoma. Study-wide results and limits: CD8+ T cell, macrophage and B cell function reportedly correlated with neoantigen-specific CD4+ T cells.

Method: immunoSEQ multiplex PCR; TCRdb's copy keeps in-frame clones and lacks some. The sample holds 8,500 to 10,000 clones, around 69% seen once. Trimming removed 3 bases at V and 1 base at J, with 9 bases between. Germline V gene data show CDR1 as SNHLY and CDR2 as FYNNEI. The CDR3 covers 14 residues. A note on this clone: No antigen is known for it.

The TCR sequence derives from a human donor with melanoma. Sequenced: tumor tissue. J is TRBJ1-2 and V is TRBV2; possible D gene TRBD1, 5 bases. For the CDR3, the DNA is TGTGCCAGCAGTGATTTGACAGATAACTATGGCTACACCTTC. Amino acids: CASSDLTDNYGYTF.